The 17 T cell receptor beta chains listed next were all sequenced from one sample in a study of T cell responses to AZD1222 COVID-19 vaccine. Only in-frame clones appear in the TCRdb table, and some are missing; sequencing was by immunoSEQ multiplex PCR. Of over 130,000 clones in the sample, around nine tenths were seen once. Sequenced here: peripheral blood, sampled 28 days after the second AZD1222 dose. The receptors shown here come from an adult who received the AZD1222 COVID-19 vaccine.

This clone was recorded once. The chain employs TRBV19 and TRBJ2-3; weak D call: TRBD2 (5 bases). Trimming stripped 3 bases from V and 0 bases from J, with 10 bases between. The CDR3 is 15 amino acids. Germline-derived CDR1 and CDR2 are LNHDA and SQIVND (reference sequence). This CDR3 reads CASSMETGSTDTQYF. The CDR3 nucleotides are TGTGCCAGTAGTATGGAGACGGGAAGCACAGATACGCAGTATTTT.

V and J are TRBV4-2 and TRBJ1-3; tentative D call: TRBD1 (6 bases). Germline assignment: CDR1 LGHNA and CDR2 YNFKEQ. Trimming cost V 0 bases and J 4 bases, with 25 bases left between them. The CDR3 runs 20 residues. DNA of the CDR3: TGTGCCAGCAGCCAAGACGGAACAGGGTTGGCTCACGGTGCGGGAAACACCATATATTTT. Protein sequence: CASSQDGTGLAHGAGNTIYF.

The CDR3 loop reads CASSYLAERETQHF. The DNA for the CDR3 is TGTGCCAGCAGTTACTTGGCAGAAAGGGAGACCCAGCATTTT. The genes are TRBV6-5 and TRBJ1-5; unclear D gene. The V gene lost 1 base and the J gene lost 11 bases, with 15 bases spanning the gap. CDR3 length: 14 amino acids. CDR1 is MNHEY, CDR2 SVGAGI, per germline.

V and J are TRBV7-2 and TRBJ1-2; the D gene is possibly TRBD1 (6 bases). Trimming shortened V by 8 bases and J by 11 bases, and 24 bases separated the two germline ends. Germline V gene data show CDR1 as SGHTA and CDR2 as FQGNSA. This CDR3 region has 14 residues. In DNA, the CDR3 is TGTGCCAGCCACAGAGGGGGTAGGATGTTTGAATACACCTTC. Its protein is CASHRGGRMFEYTF.

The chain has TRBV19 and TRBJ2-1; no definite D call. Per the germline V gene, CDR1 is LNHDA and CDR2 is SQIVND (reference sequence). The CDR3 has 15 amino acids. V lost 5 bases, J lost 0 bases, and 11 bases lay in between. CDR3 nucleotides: TGTGCCAGTAGTGTAACGATGGGCTCCTACAATGAGCAGTTCTTC. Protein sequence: CASSVTMGSYNEQFF.

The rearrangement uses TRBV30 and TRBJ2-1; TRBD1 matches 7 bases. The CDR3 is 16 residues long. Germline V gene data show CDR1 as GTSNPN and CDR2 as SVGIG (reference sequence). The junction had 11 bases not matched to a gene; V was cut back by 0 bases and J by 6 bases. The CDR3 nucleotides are TGTGCCTGGAGTGTAGGGTTCCGACAGGGAACCAATGAGCAGTTCTTC. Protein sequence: CAWSVGFRQGTNEQFF. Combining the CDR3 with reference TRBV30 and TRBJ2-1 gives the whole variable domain SQTIHQWPATLVQPVGSPLSLECTVEGTSNPNLYWYRQAAGRGLQLLFYSVGIGQISSEVPQNLSASRPQDRQFILSSKKLLLSDSGFYLCAWSVGFRQGTNEQFFGPGTRLTVL.

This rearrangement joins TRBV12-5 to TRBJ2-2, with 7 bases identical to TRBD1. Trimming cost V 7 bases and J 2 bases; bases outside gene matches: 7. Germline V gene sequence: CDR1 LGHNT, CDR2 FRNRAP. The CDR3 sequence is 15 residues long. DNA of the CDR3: TGTGCTAGTGTCCGGGACAGACTAAACACCGGGGAGCTGTTTTTT. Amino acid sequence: CASVRDRLNTGELFF.

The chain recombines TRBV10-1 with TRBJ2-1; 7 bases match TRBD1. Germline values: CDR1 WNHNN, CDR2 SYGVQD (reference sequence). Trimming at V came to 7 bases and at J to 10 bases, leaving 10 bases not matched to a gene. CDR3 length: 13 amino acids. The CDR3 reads CASMAGGIREQFF. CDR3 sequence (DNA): TGCGCCAGCATGGCAGGGGGAATTAGGGAGCAGTTCTTC.

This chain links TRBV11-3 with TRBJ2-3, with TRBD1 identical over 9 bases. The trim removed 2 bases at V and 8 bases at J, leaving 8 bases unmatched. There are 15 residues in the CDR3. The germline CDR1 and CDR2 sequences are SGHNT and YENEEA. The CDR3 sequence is CASSLTGTGKVTQYF. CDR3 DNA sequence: TGTGCCAGCAGCTTAACCGGGACAGGGAAGGTTACGCAGTATTTT.

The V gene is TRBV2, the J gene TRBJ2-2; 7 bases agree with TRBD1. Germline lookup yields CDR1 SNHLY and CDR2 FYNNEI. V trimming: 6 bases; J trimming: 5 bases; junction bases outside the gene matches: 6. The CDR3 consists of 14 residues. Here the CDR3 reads CASSQGVATGELFF. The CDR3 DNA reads TGTGCCAGCAGCCAGGGGGTTGCTACCGGGGAGCTGTTTTTT.

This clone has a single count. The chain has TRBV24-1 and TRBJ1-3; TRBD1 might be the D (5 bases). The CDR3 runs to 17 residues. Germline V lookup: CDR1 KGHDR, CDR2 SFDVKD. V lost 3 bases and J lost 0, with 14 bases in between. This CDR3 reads CATSDLPDSGSGNTIYF. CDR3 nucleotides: TGTGCCACCAGTGATCTCCCCGACAGCGGCTCTGGAAACACCATATATTTT.

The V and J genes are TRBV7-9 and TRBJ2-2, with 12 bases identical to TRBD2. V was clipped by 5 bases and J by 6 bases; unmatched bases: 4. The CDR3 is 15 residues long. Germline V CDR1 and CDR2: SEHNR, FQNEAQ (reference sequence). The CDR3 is CASSVLAGGAGELFF. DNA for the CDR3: TGTGCCAGCAGCGTTCTAGCGGGAGGGGCCGGGGAGCTGTTTTTT.

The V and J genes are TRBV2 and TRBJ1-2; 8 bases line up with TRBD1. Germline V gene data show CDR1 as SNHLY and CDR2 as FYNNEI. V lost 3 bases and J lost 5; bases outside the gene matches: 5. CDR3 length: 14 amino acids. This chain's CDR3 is CASSDNRGAYGYTF. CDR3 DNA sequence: TGTGCCAGCAGTGATAACAGGGGGGCGTATGGCTACACCTTC.

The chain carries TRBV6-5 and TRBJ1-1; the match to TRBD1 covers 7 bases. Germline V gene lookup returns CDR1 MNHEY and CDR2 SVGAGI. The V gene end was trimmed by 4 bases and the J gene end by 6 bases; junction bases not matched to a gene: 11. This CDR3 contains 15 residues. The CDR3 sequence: CASSSTTGLGSEAFF. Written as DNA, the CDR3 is TGTGCCAGCAGTTCCACGACAGGGCTCGGGTCTGAAGCTTTCTTT.

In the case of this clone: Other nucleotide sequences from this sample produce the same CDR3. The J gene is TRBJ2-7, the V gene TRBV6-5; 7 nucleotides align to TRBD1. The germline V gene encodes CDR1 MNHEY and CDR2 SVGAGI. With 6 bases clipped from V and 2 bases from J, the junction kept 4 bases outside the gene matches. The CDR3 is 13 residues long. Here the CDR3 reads CASSRDRAYEQYF. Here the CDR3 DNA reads TGTGCCAGCAGCCGTGACAGGGCCTACGAGCAGTACTTC.

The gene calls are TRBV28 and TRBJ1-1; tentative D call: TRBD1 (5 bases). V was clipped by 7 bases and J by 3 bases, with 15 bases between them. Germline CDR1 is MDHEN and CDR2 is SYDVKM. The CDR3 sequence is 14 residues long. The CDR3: CASTLGGSYTEAFF. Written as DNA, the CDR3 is TGTGCCAGCACCCTTGGGGGATCGTACACTGAAGCTTTCTTT.

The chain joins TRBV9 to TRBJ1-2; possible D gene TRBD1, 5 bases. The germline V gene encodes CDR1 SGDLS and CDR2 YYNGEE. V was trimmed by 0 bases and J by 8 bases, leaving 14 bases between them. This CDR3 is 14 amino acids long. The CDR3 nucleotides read TGTGCCAGCAGCGTAGAGGCCAGGGTAGGAGGCTACACCTTC. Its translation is CASSVEARVGGYTF.